A selection of T cell receptor beta chains follows, all from one sample in a study of blood T cells in healthy people across ages. Each CDR3 protein gets one entry after TCRdb re-called the 5' RACE reads with MiXCR. The sample yields about 1.4 million distinct CDR3 sequences, roughly 59% seen once. What was sequenced was blood. These TCRs come from a young man in good health. Each CDR3 is given with its conserved first and last residue. The D gene is left open where the match is weak. Expanded clones get a size class; other rows say once, few or many, or leave the size out.

D	V	size	J	DNA	CDR3
-	TRBV4-2	-	TRBJ2-5	TGTGCCAGCAGCCAAGGGGACCCGACCCAGTACTTC	CASSQGDPTQYF
-	TRBV7-9	-	TRBJ2-5	TGTGCCAGCAGCTCCGGGGTAGCGGCTGAAGAGACCCAGTACTTC	CASSSGVAAEETQYF
TRBD2	TRBV28	-	TRBJ2-1	TGTGCCAGCAGTGGACTAGTCCATGAGCAGTTCTTC	CASSGLVHEQFF
TRBD1	TRBV5-6	-	TRBJ1-5	TGTGCCAGCAGCTTGGCCGGCAGGGGGCATGGACAGCCCCAGCATTTT	CASSLAGRGHGQPQHF
TRBD2	TRBV6-1	-	TRBJ2-1	TGTGCCAGCAGTGAATGGGGGGGGTTGAAGTTCTTC	CASSEWGGLKFF
-	TRBV12-3/TRBV12-4	-	TRBJ2-7	TGTGCCAGCACCAAAACCGGGACCCAAACCTACGAGCAGTACTTC	CASTKTGTQTYEQYF
-	TRBV2	once	TRBJ2-7	TGTGCCAGCAGGCCGCGGGGCCGCTCCTACAATGAGCAGTACTTC	CASRPRGRSYNEQYF
-	TRBV6-5	-	TRBJ1-4	TGTGCCAGCAGTGATTGGCAGGGAGAAGAAAAACTGTTTTTT	CASSDWQGEEKLFF
TRBD1	TRBV20-1	-	TRBJ2-7	TGCAGTGCTAGAGACCGGGACAGGGGTTGGTACGAGCAGTACTTC	CSARDRDRGWYEQYF
TRBD1	TRBV6-2/TRBV6-3	few	TRBJ1-1	TGTGCCAGCAGTCCCCTGGGACAGGGGAACACTGAAGCTTTCTTT	CASSPLGQGNTEAFF
TRBD2	TRBV4-1	-	TRBJ2-5	TGCGCCAGCAGCCATTCTAGCGGGGATCGGGAGACCCAGTACTTC	CASSHSSGDRETQYF
-	TRBV20-1	once	TRBJ2-2	TGCAGTGCTAGAGCCCCGGGGTCCGGGGAGCTGTTTTTT	CSARAPGSGELFF
TRBD1	TRBV29-1	few	TRBJ2-3	TGCAGCGTTGATCTAACGGGACAGGGCTCAAATACGCAGTATTTT	CSVDLTGQGSNTQYF
TRBD2	TRBV12-3/TRBV12-4	-	TRBJ2-1	TGTGCCAGCAGTCTTAAGCGGGGGGGCCGCAATGAGCAGTTCTTC	CASSLKRGGRNEQFF
TRBD2	TRBV3-1	-	TRBJ2-1	TGTGCCAGCAGCCAAGATCTAGCGGGTCGATACAATGAGCAGTTCTTC	CASSQDLAGRYNEQFF
-	TRBV11-2	-	TRBJ2-5	TGTGCCAGCAGCCCGGAACAGGGTTGGGAGACCCAGTACTTC	CASSPEQGWETQYF
TRBD1	TRBV29-1	once	TRBJ2-1	TGCAGCGTTGAAGGCCCACCCGTTCGGACAGGGGGAGGCGAGACCCAGTTCTTC	CSVEGPPVRTGGGETQFF
-	TRBV27	-	TRBJ2-7	TGTGCCAGCAGTAGTAGTGGGAGAGGGTACGAGCAGTACTTC	CASSSSGRGYEQYF
-	TRBV20-1	-	TRBJ1-2	TGCAGTGCTAGGGTCCGGCAGGGGTATGGCTACACCTTC	CSARVRQGYGYTF
TRBD2	TRBV4-1	few	TRBJ2-7	TGCGCCAGCAGCCAAGAAGGGGGACTAGCAGGATTCTCCTACGAGCAGTACTTC	CASSQEGGLAGFSYEQYF
-	TRBV3-1	-	TRBJ1-3	TGTGCCAGCAGTCCCGGTCCAGGGGCTGGAAACACCATATATTTT	CASSPGPGAGNTIYF
TRBD2	TRBV6-2/TRBV6-3	few	TRBJ2-7	TGTGCCAGCCTAGGGACTAGCGGTCCCTACGAGCAGTACTTC	CASLGTSGPYEQYF
-	TRBV20-1	-	TRBJ1-2	TGCAGTGCTAGTACACCACCTAACTATGGCTACACCTTC	CSASTPPNYGYTF
-	TRBV7-9	-	TRBJ2-3	TGTGCCAGCAGACCCGCCGGGGGAACAGATACGCAGTATTTT	CASRPAGGTDTQYF
TRBD2	TRBV4-1	-	TRBJ2-7	TGCGCCAGCAGCGCGGGAGTAGGTAGCGACGAGCAGTACTTC	CASSAGVGSDEQYF
-	TRBV2	-	TRBJ2-5	TGTGCCAGCAGTGGCCGGGACTACCAAGAGACCCAGTACTTC	CASSGRDYQETQYF
TRBD1	TRBV12-3/TRBV12-4	-	TRBJ1-6	TGTGCCAGCAGTAGGAAGGGGGCGGCACCCCTCCACTTT	CASSRKGAAPLHF
-	TRBV4-2	few	TRBJ2-5	TGTGCCAGCAGCCCCTCAGACCGACCGGAAGGGACCCAGTACTTC	CASSPSDRPEGTQYF
-	TRBV3-1	-	TRBJ2-7	TGTGCCAGCAGCCAAGAGGAGGGTCTAGGCGCCGACGAGCAGTACTTC	CASSQEEGLGADEQYF
-	TRBV27	-	TRBJ2-7	TGTGCCAGCAGTGGGAATGGGGAGGAATACGAGCAGTACTTC	CASSGNGEEYEQYF
TRBD1	TRBV5-1	-	TRBJ2-7	TGCGCCAGCAGCTTGTTGGGACAGAAGACCTCCTACGAGCAGTACTTC	CASSLLGQKTSYEQYF
TRBD1	TRBV10-3	-	TRBJ2-7	TGTGCCATCAGTGCTACAGGGGCCTACGAGCAGTACTTC	CAISATGAYEQYF
-	TRBV7-2	once	TRBJ2-3	TGTGCCAGCAGCTCCTACTGGGGGGCAGATACGCAGTATTTT	CASSSYWGADTQYF
-	TRBV21-1	few	TRBJ2-7	TGTGCCAGCAGCAAAGGCAGGGTATCCGGCCGCTACGAGCAGTACTTC	CASSKGRVSGRYEQYF
TRBD1	TRBV15	few	TRBJ2-7	TGTGCCACCAGCCGAAGGGACAGGGGTTTCGAGCAGTACTTC	CATSRRDRGFEQYF
-	TRBV4-1	few	TRBJ2-7	TGCGCCAGCAGCCAAATTGTGTTATACGAGCAGTACTTC	CASSQIVLYEQYF
-	TRBV4-1	few	TRBJ1-5	TGCGCCAGCAGCCAACTATTGGGAGCAAAGGGCAATCAGCCCCAGCATTTT	CASSQLLGAKGNQPQHF
-	TRBV7-2	-	TRBJ2-7	TGTGCCAGCAGGCCGCAGTCCCCAGGGTTCTTTTCCTACGAGCAGTACTTC	CASRPQSPGFFSYEQYF
-	TRBV21-1	once	TRBJ1-2	TGTGCCGGCGCCGTAGAACGGAAAGAAAATTCTAACTATGGCTACACCTTC	CAGAVERKENSNYGYTF
-	TRBV12-3/TRBV12-4	once	TRBJ2-1	TGTGCCAGCAGGGATGGGGCGGGCAATGAGCAGTTCTTC	CASRDGAGNEQFF
-	TRBV20-1	-	TRBJ2-1	TGCAGTGCTAGAGACAAAGTAGGCTCCTACAATGAGCAGTTCTTC	CSARDKVGSYNEQFF
-	TRBV10-1	-	TRBJ2-7	TGCGCCAGCAGTGATTCAGGCGTTCAAGAGCAGTACTTC	CASSDSGVQEQYF
-	TRBV6-1	-	TRBJ2-3	TGTGCCAGCAGTGACTGGGACAGCACAGATACGCAGTATTTT	CASSDWDSTDTQYF
-	TRBV4-1	-	TRBJ2-2	TGCGCCAGCAGACAGGGTTCAGGGGTTTTCGGGGAGCTGTTTTTT	CASRQGSGVFGELFF